Listed below are T cell receptor beta chains from one sample, sequenced in a study of cytomegalovirus exposure and HLA in healthy donors. Method: immunoSEQ multiplex PCR; TCRdb's copy keeps in-frame clones and lacks some. The table has more than 85,000 clones, around three quarters seen once. The material sequenced was PBMCs. The receptors were sampled from a woman aged 25-40 years in good health and CMV-seronegative. Each CDR3 is given with its conserved first and last residue. The D gene is left open where the match is weak. Rows may omit the clone size; those that give it use once, few, many or a size class.

TRBV7-8,NA,TRBJ2-7,TRBD2,CASSPTSGRHYEQYF,TGTGCCAGCAGCCCCACTAGCGGGAGACACTACGAGCAGTACTTC
TRBV7-2,NA,TRBJ1-5,NA,CASSPRGAGWNQPQHF,TGTGCCAGCAGCCCGAGAGGGGCGGGATGGAATCAGCCCCAGCATTTT
TRBV30,NA,TRBJ2-7,TRBD2,CAWDPTSGSYEQYF,TGTGCCTGGGACCCGACTAGCGGGAGTTACGAGCAGTACTTC
TRBV6-1,NA,TRBJ1-5,TRBD1,CASSEAGGSNQPQHF,TGTGCCAGCAGTGAAGCAGGGGGCAGCAATCAGCCCCAGCATTTT
TRBV28,NA,TRBJ1-1,NA,CASSLSRGTEAFF,TGTGCCAGCAGTTTATCTCGGGGCACTGAAGCTTTCTTT
TRBV5-1,NA,TRBJ1-4,NA,CASSPQPLQANEKLFF,TGCGCCAGCAGCCCACAGCCGTTGCAGGCTAATGAAAAACTGTTTTTT
TRBV7-2,NA,TRBJ2-7,NA,CASSPRVPYEQYF,TGTGCCAGCAGCCCCCGAGTCCCCTACGAGCAGTACTTC
TRBV10-3,few,TRBJ2-7,TRBD1,CASSGTDYEQYF,TGTGCCAGCAGTGGGACAGACTACGAGCAGTACTTC
TRBV9,few,TRBJ2-3,TRBD1,CASSGQGPTDTQYF,TGTGCCAGCAGCGGACAGGGGCCCACAGATACGCAGTATTTT
TRBV4-3,NA,TRBJ2-1,NA,CASSQEANSYNEQFF,TGCGCCAGCAGCCAAGAAGCGAACTCCTACAATGAGCAGTTCTTC
TRBV5-4,NA,TRBJ2-2,TRBD1,CASSSGTGGIGELFF,TGTGCCAGCAGCTCAGGGACAGGAGGTATCGGGGAGCTGTTTTTT
TRBV29-1,NA,TRBJ2-4,NA,CSVAHRSSAKNIQYF,TGCAGCGTTGCACACAGATCTTCCGCCAAAAACATTCAGTACTTC
TRBV11-2,NA,TRBJ2-5,NA,CASSLDPVQYF,TGTGCCAGCAGCTTAGATCCCGTACAGTACTTC
TRBV6-1,NA,TRBJ1-2,NA,CASSEAVQGVYGYTF,TGTGCCAGCAGTGAAGCGGTACAGGGAGTCTATGGCTACACCTTC
TRBV4-3,NA,TRBJ2-2,NA,CASSQGDRSNTGELFF,TGCGCCAGCAGCCAAGGCGACAGATCGAACACCGGGGAGCTGTTTTTT
TRBV14,NA,TRBJ2-1,TRBD2,CASSQVSGGVPHNEQFF,TGTGCCAGCAGCCAGGTTAGCGGGGGGGTCCCCCACAATGAGCAGTTCTTC
TRBV2,NA,TRBJ2-1,NA,CASSEFGEQFF,TGTGCCAGCAGTGAGTTCGGTGAGCAGTTCTTC
TRBV7-2,few,TRBJ2-5,TRBD1,CASSPTGGASAQYF,TGTGCCAGCAGCCCAACAGGGGGCGCTTCCGCGCAGTACTTC
TRBV7-9,NA,TRBJ1-1,TRBD1,CASSSDDRGLLNTEAFF,TGTGCCAGCAGCTCCGATGACAGGGGTCTTTTGAACACTGAAGCTTTCTTT
TRBV7-9,few,TRBJ1-4,TRBD1,CASSGQGASNEKLFF,TGTGCCAGCAGCGGACAGGGGGCGTCTAATGAAAAACTGTTTTTT
TRBV7-6,NA,TRBJ2-1,NA,CASSKGGAYNEQFF,TGTGCCAGCAGCAAGGGTGGGGCTTACAATGAGCAGTTCTTC
TRBV6-5,NA,TRBJ2-1,NA,CASSSRERRSYNEQFF,TGTGCCAGCAGTTCCAGGGAAAGAAGGTCCTACAATGAGCAGTTCTTC
TRBV28,few,TRBJ2-1,TRBD2,CASSVAGGRNEQFF,TGTGCCAGCAGTGTAGCGGGGGGCAGGAATGAGCAGTTCTTC
TRBV27,NA,TRBJ1-1,NA,CASSFRSRGTEAFF,TGTGCCAGCAGTTTTCGGTCCCGAGGCACTGAAGCTTTCTTT
TRBV5-1,NA,TRBJ2-3,TRBD2,CASREDPGLARVQYF,TGCGCCAGCAGGGAGGATCCGGGACTAGCGAGAGTGCAGTATTTT
TRBV28,NA,TRBJ2-2,NA,CASSWRDSTNTGELFF,TGTGCCAGCAGCTGGAGGGACAGTACCAACACCGGGGAGCTGTTTTTT
TRBV6-5,once,TRBJ2-1,NA,CASSYDATPGGDEQFF,TGTGCCAGCAGTTACGACGCGACACCCGGGGGTGATGAGCAGTTCTTC
TRBV19,NA,TRBJ1-2,NA,CASSITRDGYTF,TGTGCCAGTAGTATAACGCGGGATGGCTACACCTTC
TRBV5-1,NA,TRBJ1-2,NA,CASRPEGSTDYGYTF,TGCGCCAGCAGACCGGAGGGATCGACGGACTATGGCTACACCTTC
TRBV4-2,NA,TRBJ2-3,NA,CASSQDRGGAADTQYF,TGTGCCAGCAGCCAAGATCGAGGGGGGGCTGCAGATACGCAGTATTTT
TRBV9,NA,TRBJ2-1,TRBD1,CASSVRTGGSEQFF,TGTGCCAGCAGCGTTAGGACAGGGGGCAGTGAGCAGTTCTTC
TRBV5-1,once,TRBJ2-7,TRBD2,CASSYPLAGVNEQYF,TGCGCCAGCAGCTATCCTCTAGCGGGAGTGAACGAGCAGTACTTC
TRBV7-9,NA,TRBJ1-1,NA,CASRTPGQTNTEAFF,TGTGCCAGCAGAACTCCGGGACAAACGAACACTGAAGCTTTCTTT
TRBV29-1,NA,TRBJ2-5,NA,CSVVDSGETQYF,TGCAGCGTTGTGGACAGCGGAGAGACCCAGTACTTC
TRBV9,NA,TRBJ2-2,NA,CASSHEAGELFF,TGTGCCAGCAGCCACGAGGCCGGGGAGCTGTTTTTT
TRBV28,NA,TRBJ1-1,NA,CASSLPWTANTEAFF,TGTGCCAGCAGTTTGCCCTGGACAGCAAACACTGAAGCTTTCTTT
TRBV27,NA,TRBJ2-2,TRBD2,CASNFRWTSGRANTGELFF,TGTGCCAGCAACTTCAGATGGACTAGCGGGAGGGCCAACACCGGGGAGCTGTTTTTT
TRBV6-1,few,TRBJ2-2,TRBD1,CASSRDRANTGELFF,TGTGCCAGCAGTCGGGACAGGGCGAACACCGGGGAGCTGTTTTTT
TRBV11-2,NA,TRBJ2-3,TRBD2,CASSYQRGRTDTQYF,TGTGCCAGCAGCTACCAGCGGGGGCGCACAGATACGCAGTATTTT
TRBV28,once,TRBJ2-3,TRBD2,CASSTGGLFGTSGPVGADTQYF,TGTGCCAGCAGTACAGGGGGGCTTTTTGGGACTAGCGGCCCGGTGGGTGCAGATACGCAGTATTTT
TRBV7-9,NA,TRBJ2-7,TRBD2,CASSPLTSGPYEQYF,TGTGCCAGCAGCCCACTTACTAGCGGGCCCTACGAGCAGTACTTC
TRBV30,NA,TRBJ1-4,NA,CAWTRGASGEKLFF,TGTGCCTGGACCCGGGGGGCATCGGGGGAAAAACTGTTTTTT
TRBV30,NA,TRBJ1-2,TRBD1,CAWSALGQGVYGYTF,TGTGCCTGGAGTGCGTTAGGACAGGGGGTTTATGGCTACACCTTC
TRBV9,NA,TRBJ1-5,TRBD1,CASSEFGTENQPQHF,TGTGCCAGCAGCGAATTCGGGACAGAGAATCAGCCCCAGCATTTT
TRBV4-1,NA,TRBJ2-7,TRBD2,CASSHRSAGGPSYEQYF,TGCGCCAGCAGCCATAGATCGGCGGGAGGGCCGTCCTACGAGCAGTACTTC
TRBV6-6,few,TRBJ1-2,NA,CASSYSRWDGGGYTF,TGTGCCAGCAGTTACTCGAGGTGGGATGGAGGTGGCTACACCTTC
TRBV28,NA,TRBJ2-7,TRBD1,CASSSMAGTGAYEQYF,TGTGCCAGCAGTTCAATGGCCGGGACAGGGGCCTACGAGCAGTACTTC
TRBV7-9,once,TRBJ2-7,NA,CASSLSGKGSYEQYF,TGTGCCAGCAGCTTATCCGGGAAGGGAAGCTACGAGCAGTACTTC
TRBV2,NA,TRBJ2-6,TRBD2,CASSDPGGLGTPSSGANVLTF,TGTGCCAGCAGTGACCCGGGGGGACTCGGGACGCCGAGCTCTGGGGCCAACGTCCTGACTTTC
TRBV4-2,few,TRBJ2-5,TRBD2,CASSQGELAGSMETQYF,TGTGCCAGCAGCCAAGGGGAGCTAGCGGGGAGCATGGAGACCCAGTACTTC
TRBV5-7,NA,TRBJ2-7,TRBD1,CASSLAFGTGAYEQYF,TGTGCCAGCAGCTTGGCCTTCGGGACAGGTGCCTACGAGCAGTACTTC
TRBV6-5,once,TRBJ1-6,TRBD1,CASSRQGSPLHF,TGTGCCAGCAGCAGACAGGGATCACCCCTCCACTTT
TRBV7-9,once,TRBJ1-5,NA,CASSLGTTQPQHF,TGTGCCAGCAGCTTAGGGACAACTCAGCCCCAGCATTTT
TRBV7-3,NA,TRBJ1-1,TRBD1,CASSLSQGANEAFF,TGTGCCAGCAGCTTGTCACAGGGGGCAAATGAAGCTTTCTTT